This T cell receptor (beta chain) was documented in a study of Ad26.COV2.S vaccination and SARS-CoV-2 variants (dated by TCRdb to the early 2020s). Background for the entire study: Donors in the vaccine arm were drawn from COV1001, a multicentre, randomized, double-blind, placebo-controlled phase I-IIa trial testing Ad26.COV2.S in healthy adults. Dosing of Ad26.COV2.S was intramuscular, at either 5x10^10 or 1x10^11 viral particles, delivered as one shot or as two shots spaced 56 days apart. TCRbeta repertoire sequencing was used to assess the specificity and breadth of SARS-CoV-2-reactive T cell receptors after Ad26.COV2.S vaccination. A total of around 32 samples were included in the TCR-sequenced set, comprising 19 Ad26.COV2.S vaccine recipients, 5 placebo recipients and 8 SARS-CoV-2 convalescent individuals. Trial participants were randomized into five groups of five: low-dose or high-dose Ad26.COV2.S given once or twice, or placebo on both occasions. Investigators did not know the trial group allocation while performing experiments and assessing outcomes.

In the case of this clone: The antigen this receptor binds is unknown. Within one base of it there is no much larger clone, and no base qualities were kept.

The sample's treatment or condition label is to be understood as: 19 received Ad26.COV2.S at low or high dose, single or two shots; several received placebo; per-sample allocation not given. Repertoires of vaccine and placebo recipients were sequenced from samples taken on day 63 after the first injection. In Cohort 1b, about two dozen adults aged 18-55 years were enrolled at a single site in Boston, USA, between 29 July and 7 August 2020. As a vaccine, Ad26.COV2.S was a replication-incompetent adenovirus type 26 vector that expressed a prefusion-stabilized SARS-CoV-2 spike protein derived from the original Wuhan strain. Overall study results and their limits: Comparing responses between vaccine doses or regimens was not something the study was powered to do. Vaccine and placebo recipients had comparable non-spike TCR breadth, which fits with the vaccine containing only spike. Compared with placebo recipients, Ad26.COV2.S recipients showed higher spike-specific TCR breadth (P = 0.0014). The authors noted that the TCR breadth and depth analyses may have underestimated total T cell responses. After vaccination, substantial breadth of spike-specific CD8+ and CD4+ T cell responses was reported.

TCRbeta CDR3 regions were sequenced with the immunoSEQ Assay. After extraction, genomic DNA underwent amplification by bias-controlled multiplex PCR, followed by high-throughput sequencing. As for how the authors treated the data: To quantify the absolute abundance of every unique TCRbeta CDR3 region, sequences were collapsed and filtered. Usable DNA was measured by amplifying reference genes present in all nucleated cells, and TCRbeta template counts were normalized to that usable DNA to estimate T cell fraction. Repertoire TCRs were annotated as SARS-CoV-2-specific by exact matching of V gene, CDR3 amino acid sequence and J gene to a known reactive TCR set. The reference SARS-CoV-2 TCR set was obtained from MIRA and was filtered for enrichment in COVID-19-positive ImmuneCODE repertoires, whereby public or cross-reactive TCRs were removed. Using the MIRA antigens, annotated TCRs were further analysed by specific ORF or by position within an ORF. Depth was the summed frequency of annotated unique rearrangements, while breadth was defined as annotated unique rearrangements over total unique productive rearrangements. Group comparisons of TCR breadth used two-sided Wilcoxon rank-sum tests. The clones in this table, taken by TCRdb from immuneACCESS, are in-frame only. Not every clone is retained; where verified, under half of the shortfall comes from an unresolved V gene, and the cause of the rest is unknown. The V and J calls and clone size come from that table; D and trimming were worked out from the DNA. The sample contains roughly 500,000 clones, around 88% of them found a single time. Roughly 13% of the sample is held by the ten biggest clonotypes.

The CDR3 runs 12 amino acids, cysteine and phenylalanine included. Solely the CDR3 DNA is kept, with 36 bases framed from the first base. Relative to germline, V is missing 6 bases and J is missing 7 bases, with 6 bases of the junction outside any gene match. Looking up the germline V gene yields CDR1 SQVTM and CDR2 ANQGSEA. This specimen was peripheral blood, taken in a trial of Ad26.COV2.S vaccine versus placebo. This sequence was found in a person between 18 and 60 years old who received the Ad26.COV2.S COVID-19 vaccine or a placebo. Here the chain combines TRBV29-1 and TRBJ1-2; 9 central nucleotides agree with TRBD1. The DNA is TGCAGCGTCACACAGGGGGCGGGTGGCTACACCTTC. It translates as CSVTQGAGGYTF.